This record covers a single T cell receptor (beta chain). The sample comes from a study of cytomegalovirus exposure and HLA in healthy donors. Amplification used 60 Vbeta primers and 13 Jbeta primers. Libraries were prepared by immunoSEQ multiplex PCR; TCRdb keeps only in-frame clonotypes and omits some of them. This sample has some 250,000 clones, with 75% to 85% found just once. The germline V gene encodes CDR1 MNHNS and CDR2 SASEGT. The CDR3 is 11 residues long. V shed 7 bases and J shed 5 bases, with 5 bases lying between them. The chain has TRBV6-1 and TRBJ2-2, with D uncertain. Specimen: PBMCs. This TCR was recovered from a woman aged 60-70 years in good health and CMV-seropositive. The CDR3 loop reads CASKITGELFF. The CDR3 nucleotides are TGTGCCAGCAAAATAACCGGGGAGCTGTTTTTT.